The sequence of this TCR beta chain was determined in a study of cytomegalovirus exposure and HLA in healthy donors. Study-wide context: Earlier, 110 million or so unique TCR beta sequences were recovered from approximately 180 million T cells by an analysis. Study outcomes and limitations: TCR sequences were mostly rare, though some public TCRs occurred in many donors. TCR beta sequences reportedly predicted the HLA-A and HLA-B alleles of most subjects accurately. Some segments of the V type, notably TRBV6-2 and TRBV6-3, were excluded as indistinguishable.

Vbeta (60) and Jbeta (13) primers were used in the PCR. Data came from immunoSEQ multiplex PCR; TCRdb stores just in-frame clones and leaves some out. The sample yields around 210,000 clones, approximately 85% seen once. To note about this clone: The antigen is unknown.

The length of the CDR3 is 16 residues. Trimming removed 1 base from V and 7 bases from J; junction bases left unmatched: 7. Germline V lookup: CDR1 MGHDK, CDR2 SYGVNS. The rearrangement joins TRBV25-1 to TRBJ2-2; TRBD1 matches at 9 bases. Sequenced input: PBMCs. The origin of this receptor is a girl aged 2-10 years in good health and CMV-seronegative. The CDR3: CASSEFPGQGGGELFF. The CDR3 nucleotides read TGTGCCAGCAGTGAATTCCCGGGACAGGGAGGCGGGGAGCTGTTTTTT.